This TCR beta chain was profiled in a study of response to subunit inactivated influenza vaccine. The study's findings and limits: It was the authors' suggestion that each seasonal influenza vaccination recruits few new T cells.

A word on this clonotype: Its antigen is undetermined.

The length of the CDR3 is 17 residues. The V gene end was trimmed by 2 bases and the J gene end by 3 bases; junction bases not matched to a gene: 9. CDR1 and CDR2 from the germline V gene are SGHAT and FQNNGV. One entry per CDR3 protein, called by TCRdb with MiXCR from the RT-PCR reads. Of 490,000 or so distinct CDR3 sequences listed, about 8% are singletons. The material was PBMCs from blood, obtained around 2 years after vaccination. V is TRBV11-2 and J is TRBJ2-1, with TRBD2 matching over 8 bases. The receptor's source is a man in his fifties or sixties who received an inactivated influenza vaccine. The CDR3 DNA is TGTGCCAGCAGCTTAATCTTCAGCGGGAGAGGCTACAATGAGCAGTTCTTC. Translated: CASSLIFSGRGYNEQFF.